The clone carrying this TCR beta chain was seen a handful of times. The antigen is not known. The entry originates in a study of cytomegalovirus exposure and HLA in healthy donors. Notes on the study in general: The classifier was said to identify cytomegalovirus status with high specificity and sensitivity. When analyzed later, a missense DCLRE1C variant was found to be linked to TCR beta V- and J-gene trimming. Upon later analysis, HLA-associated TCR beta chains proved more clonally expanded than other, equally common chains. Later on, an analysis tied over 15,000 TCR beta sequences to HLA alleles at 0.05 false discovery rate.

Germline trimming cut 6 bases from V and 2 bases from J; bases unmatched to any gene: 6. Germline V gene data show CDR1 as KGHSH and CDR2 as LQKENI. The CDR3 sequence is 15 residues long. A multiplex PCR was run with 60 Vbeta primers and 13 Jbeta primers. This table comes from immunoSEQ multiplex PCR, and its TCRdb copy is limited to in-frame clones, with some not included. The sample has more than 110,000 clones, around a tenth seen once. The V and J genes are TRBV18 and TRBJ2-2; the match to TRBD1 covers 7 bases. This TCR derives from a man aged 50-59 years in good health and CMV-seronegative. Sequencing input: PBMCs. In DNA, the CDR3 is TGTGCCAGCTCGTCTGACAGGGCAAACACCGGGGAGCTGTTTTTT. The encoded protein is CASSSDRANTGELFF.